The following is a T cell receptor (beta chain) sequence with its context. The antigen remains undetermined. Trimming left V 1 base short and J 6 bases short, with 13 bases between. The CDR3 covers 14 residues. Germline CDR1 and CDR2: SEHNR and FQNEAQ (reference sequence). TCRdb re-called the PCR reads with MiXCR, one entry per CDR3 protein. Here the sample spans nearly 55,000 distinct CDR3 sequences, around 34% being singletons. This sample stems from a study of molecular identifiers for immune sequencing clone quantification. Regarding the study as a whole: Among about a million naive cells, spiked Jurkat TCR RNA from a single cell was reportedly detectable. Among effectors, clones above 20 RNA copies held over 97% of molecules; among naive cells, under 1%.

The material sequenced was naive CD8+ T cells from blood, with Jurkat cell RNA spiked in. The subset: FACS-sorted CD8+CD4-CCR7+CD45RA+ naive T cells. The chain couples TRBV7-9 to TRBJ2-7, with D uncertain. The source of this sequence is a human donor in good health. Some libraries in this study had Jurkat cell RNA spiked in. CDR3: CASSLVSPGFEQYF. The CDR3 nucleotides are TGTGCCAGCAGCTTAGTTTCCCCTGGTTTCGAGCAGTACTTC. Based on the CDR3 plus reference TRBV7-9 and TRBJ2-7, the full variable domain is DTGVSQNPRHKITKRGQNVTFRCDPISEHNRLYWYRQTLGQGPEFLTYFQNEAQLEKSRLLSDRFSAERPKGSFSTLEIQRTEQGDSAMYLCASSLVSPGFEQYFGPGTRLTVT.